This T cell receptor beta chain appears in the sequencing data of a study of blood T cell repertoires in COVID-19. The wider study: Samples came from the United States, Italy and Spain, spanning acute and convalescent COVID-19.

Those enrolled, adults aged about 18 to 89 years, came from about two dozen US areas. Cohort 3 donors were reported recovered after two negative PCRs, clearance, or symptom resolution. The method was immunoSEQ multiplex PCR; TCRdb's version includes in-frame clones alone and lacks a portion of them. The repertoire holds fewer than 400,000 clones, around 90% seen once, with less than 20% in the top ten. Trimming took off 8 bases at V and 7 bases at J, with 12 bases between the two ends. Germline-derived CDR1 and CDR2 are MDHEN and SYDVKM. The CDR3 is made up of 12 amino acids. The gene calls are TRBV28 and TRBJ1-5, with D possibly matching TRBD1 (6 bases). The material sequenced was PBMCs or T cells enriched from blood (not recorded which). The TCR comes from a woman aged 25 to 39 who had recovered from COVID-19. CDR3 sequence (DNA): TGTGCCAGCGCACAGGGTTACCAGCCCCAGCATTTT. It is translated as CASAQGYQPQHF.